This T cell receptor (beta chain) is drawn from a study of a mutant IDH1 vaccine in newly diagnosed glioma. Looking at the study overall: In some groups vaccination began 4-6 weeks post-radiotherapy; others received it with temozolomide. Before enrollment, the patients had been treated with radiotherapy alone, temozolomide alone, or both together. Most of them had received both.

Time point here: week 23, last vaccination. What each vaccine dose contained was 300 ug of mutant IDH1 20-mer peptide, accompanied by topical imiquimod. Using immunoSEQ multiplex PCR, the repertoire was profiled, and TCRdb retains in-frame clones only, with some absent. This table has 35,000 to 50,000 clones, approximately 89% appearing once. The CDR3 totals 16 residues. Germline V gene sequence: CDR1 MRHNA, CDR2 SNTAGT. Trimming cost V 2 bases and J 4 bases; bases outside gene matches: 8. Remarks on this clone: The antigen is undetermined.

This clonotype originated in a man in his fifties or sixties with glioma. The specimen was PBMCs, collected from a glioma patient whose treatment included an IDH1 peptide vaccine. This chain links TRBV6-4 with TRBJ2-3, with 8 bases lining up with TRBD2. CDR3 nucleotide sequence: TGTGCCAGCAGTGACGGCCCGGCGGGGGGCTCAGATACGCAGTATTTT. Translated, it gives CASSDGPAGGSDTQYF.